The clone carrying this T cell receptor (beta chain) was detected only once. What it recognizes is unknown. The V gene lost 7 bases and the J gene lost 7 bases, with 14 bases spanning the gap. The germline gives CDR1 MGHDK, CDR2 SYGVNS. The CDR3 is 13 amino acids. TCR beta libraries were prepared from cDNA with unique molecular identifiers. TCRdb independently ran MiXCR on the PCR reads; one entry per CDR3 protein. The sample contains fewer than 900,000 distinct CDR3 sequences, under 60% of which appear only once. The sample comes from a study of post-analysis software for immune sequencing data. General observations from the study: Among five TRBV segments more frequent in patients than controls were TRBV5-6, TRBV5-1 and TRBV20-1.

The V and J genes are TRBV25-1 and TRBJ2-1, with D tentatively TRBD2 (6 bases). This clonotype was obtained from a girl aged 5-17 years with multiple sclerosis. Sequenced: blood. The CDR3 DNA follows: TGTGCCAGCACCATGAGCGGGCGGAATGAGCAGTTCTTC. Its protein product is CASTMSGRNEQFF.